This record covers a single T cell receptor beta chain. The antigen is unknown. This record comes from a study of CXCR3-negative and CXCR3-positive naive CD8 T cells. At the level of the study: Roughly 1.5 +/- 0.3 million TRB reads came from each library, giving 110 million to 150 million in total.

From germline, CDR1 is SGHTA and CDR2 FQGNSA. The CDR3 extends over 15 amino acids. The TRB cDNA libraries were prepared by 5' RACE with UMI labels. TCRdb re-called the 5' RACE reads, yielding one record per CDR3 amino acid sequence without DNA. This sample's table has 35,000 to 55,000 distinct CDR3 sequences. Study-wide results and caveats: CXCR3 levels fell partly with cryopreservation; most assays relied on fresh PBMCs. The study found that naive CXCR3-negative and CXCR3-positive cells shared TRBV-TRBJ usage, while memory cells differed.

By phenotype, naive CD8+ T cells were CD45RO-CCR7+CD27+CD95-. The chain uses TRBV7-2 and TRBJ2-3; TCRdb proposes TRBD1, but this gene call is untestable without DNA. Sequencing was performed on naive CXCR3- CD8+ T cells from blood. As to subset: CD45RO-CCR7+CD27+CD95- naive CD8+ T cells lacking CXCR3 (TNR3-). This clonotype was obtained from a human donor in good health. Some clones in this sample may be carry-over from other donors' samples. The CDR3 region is CASITGGGGTDTQYF.